This T cell receptor (beta chain) was recorded in a study of cytomegalovirus exposure and HLA in healthy donors. PCR amplification relied on 60 Vbeta primers (plus 13 Jbeta primers). The repertoire was sequenced with immunoSEQ multiplex PCR; TCRdb's copy has only in-frame clones and lacks some. The sample includes 100,000 to 140,000 clones, 77% of them seen just once. Study-level findings and limits: In most subjects, TCR beta sequences reportedly gave accurate predictions of HLA-A and HLA-B alleles.

This clone came up once. What it binds is not known. The germline gives CDR1 SGHVS, CDR2 FNYEAQ. This CDR3 has 14 amino acids. Deletions cut 5 bases from V and 3 bases from J, with 11 bases between. V is TRBV7-6 and J is TRBJ1-5; D ambiguous. Sequencing was done on a sample of PBMCs. The TCR comes from a male donor in good health and CMV-seronegative. CDR3: CASSPSGYNQPQHF. The CDR3 nucleotides read TGTGCCAGCAGCCCATCGGGATACAATCAGCCCCAGCATTTT.